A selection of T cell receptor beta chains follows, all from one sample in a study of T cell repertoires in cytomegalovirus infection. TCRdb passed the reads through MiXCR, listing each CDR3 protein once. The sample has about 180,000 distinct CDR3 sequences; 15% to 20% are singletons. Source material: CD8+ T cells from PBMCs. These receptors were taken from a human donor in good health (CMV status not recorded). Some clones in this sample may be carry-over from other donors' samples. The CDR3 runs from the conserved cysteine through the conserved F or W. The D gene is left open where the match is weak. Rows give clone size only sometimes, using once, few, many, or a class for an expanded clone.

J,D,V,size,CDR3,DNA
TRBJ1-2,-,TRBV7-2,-,CASWAGSFNYGYTF,TGTGCCAGCTGGGCGGGGTCTTTTAACTATGGCTACACCTTC
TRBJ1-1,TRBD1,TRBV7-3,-,CASSGEDRGDTEAFF,TGTGCCAGCAGCGGTGAGGACAGGGGAGATACTGAAGCTTTCTTT
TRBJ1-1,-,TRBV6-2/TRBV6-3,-,CASRLALNTEAFF,TGTGCCAGCAGGTTAGCCTTGAACACTGAAGCTTTCTTT
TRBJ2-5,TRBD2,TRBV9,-,CASSERGETQYF,TGTGCCAGCAGCGAGCGGGGTGAGACCCAGTACTTC
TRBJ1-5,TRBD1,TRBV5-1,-,CASRSGQQWGEPQHF,TGCGCCAGCAGATCGGGACAGCAATGGGGAGAGCCCCAGCATTTT
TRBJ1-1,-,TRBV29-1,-,CSVTFMNTEAFF,TGCAGCGTTACGTTTATGAACACTGAAGCTTTCTTT
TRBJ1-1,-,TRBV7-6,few,CASSPWTGNTEAFF,TGTGCCAGCAGCCCCTGGACGGGGAACACTGAAGCTTTCTTT
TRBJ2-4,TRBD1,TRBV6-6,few,CASGTGRDIQYF,TGTGCCAGCGGGACAGGGCGTGACATTCAGTACTTC
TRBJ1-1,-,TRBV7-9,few,CASSYNTWDTEAFF,TGTGCCAGCAGCTATAATACGTGGGACACTGAAGCTTTCTTT
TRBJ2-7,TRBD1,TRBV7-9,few,CASSLGQGFTYEQYF,TGTGCCAGCAGCTTGGGACAGGGGTTTACCTACGAGCAGTACTTC
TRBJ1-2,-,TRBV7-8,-,CASTSSDPFYGYTF,TGTGCCAGCACCTCCTCGGACCCTTTCTATGGCTACACCTTC
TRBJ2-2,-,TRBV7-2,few,CASSSPEWSLDTGELFF,TGTGCCAGCAGCTCCCCCGAGTGGAGCCTCGACACCGGGGAGCTGTTTTTT
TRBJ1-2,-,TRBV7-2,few,CASSKRDNAFGYTF,TGTGCCAGCAGCAAACGGGACAATGCCTTTGGCTACACCTTC
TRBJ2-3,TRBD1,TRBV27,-,CASSITGQGKYF,TGTGCCAGCAGTATCACGGGACAGGGAAAGTATTTT
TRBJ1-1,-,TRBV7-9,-,CASSRAGAATEAFF,TGTGCCAGCAGCAGGGCGGGGGCCGCCACTGAAGCTTTCTTT
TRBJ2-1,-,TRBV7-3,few,CASSSTVEYGDEQFF,TGTGCCAGCAGCTCTACCGTAGAGTATGGGGATGAGCAGTTCTTC
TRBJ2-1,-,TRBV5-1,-,CASSSGTGLGDEQFF,TGCGCCAGCAGCTCAGGGACGGGCCTCGGGGATGAGCAGTTCTTC
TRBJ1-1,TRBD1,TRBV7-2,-,CASSLNRDRTFEAFF,TGTGCCAGCAGCTTAAACCGGGACAGAACCTTTGAAGCTTTCTTT
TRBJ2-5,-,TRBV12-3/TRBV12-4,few,CASSPGGKAKETQYF,TGTGCCAGCAGTCCAGGGGGGAAAGCTAAAGAGACCCAGTACTTC
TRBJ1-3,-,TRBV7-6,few,CASSPYRGGSGNTIYF,TGTGCCAGCAGCCCATATCGGGGGGGCTCTGGAAACACCATATATTTT
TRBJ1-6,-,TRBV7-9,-,CASSFTENLNNSPLHF,TGTGCCAGCAGCTTTACGGAAAATTTAAATAATTCACCCCTCCACTTT
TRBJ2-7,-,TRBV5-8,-,CASTRVSYEQHF,TGTGCCAGCACTAGGGTCTCCTACGAGCAGCACTTC
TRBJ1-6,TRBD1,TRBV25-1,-,CASRTGTGSNSPLHF,TGTGCCAGCAGAACCGGGACAGGGAGTAATTCACCCCTCCACTTT
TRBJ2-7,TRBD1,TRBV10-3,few,CAIRGQGEIREQYF,TGTGCCATCAGGGGACAGGGAGAGATTCGGGAGCAGTACTTC
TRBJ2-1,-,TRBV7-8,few,CASSLAGQVSYNEQFF,TGTGCCAGCAGCTTAGCAGGCCAGGTCTCCTACAATGAGCAGTTCTTC
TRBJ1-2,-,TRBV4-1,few,CASSPKFGGPANYGYTF,TGCGCCAGCAGCCCTAAGTTCGGAGGACCAGCTAACTATGGCTACACCTTC
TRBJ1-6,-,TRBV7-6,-,CASSLGPLGVSSPLHF,TGTGCCAGCAGCTTAGGGCCCTTGGGGGTCTCTTCACCCCTCCACTTT
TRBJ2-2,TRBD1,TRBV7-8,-,CASSHTRQGPFTGELFF,TGTGCCAGCAGCCACACCCGACAGGGCCCGTTCACCGGGGAGCTGTTTTTT
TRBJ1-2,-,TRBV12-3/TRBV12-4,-,CASSLSGVGGYTF,TGTGCCAGCAGTTTGTCGGGGGTCGGTGGCTACACCTTC
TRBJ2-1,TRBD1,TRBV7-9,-,CASSLSDMTGAEQFF,TGTGCCAGCAGCCTCAGCGACATGACAGGGGCTGAGCAGTTCTTC
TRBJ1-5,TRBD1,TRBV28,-,CASKTGVRQPQHF,TGTGCCAGCAAAACAGGGGTAAGGCAGCCCCAGCATTTT
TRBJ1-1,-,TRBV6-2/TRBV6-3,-,CASSYSEEGTEAFF,TGTGCCAGCAGTTACTCAGAGGAGGGCACTGAAGCTTTCTTT
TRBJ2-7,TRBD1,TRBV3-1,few,CASSQDHRGSSYEQYF,TGTGCCAGCAGCCAAGATCACAGGGGGTCCTCCTACGAGCAGTACTTC
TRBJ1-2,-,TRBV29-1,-,CSVDDIGKAGANYGYTF,TGCAGCGTTGATGATATTGGGAAGGCAGGGGCTAACTATGGCTACACCTTC
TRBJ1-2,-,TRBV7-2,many,CASVQGVTYGYTF,TGTGCCAGCGTACAGGGTGTTACTTATGGCTACACCTTC
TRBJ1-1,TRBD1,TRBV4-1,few,CASSQDPGQGTMGAFF,TGCGCCAGCAGCCAAGACCCCGGACAGGGGACTATGGGGGCTTTCTTT
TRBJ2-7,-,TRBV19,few,CASSIVARSEQYF,TGTGCCAGTAGTATAGTCGCGCGATCCGAGCAGTACTTC
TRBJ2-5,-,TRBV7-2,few,CASSLGPLKTETQYF,TGTGCCAGCAGCCTTGGGCCTCTGAAGACTGAGACCCAGTACTTC
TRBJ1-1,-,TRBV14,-,CASSQEGGVTEAFF,TGTGCCAGCAGCCAAGAAGGCGGGGTCACTGAAGCTTTCTTT
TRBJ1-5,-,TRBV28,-,CASSFTQGDQPQHF,TGTGCCAGCAGTTTCACCCAGGGCGATCAGCCCCAGCATTTT
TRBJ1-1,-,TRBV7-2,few,CASSLSAGNTEAFF,TGTGCCAGCAGCTTAAGCGCAGGGAACACTGAAGCTTTCTTT
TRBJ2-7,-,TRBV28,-,CASSSRDRGKGSYEQYF,TGTGCCAGCAGTTCCCGGGACCGGGGAAAGGGATCCTACGAGCAGTACTTC
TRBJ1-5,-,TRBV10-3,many,CAISEGGNNQPQHF,TGTGCCATCAGTGAGGGGGGGAACAATCAGCCCCAGCATTTT
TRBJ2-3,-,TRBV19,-,CASSILTGSRTDTQYF,TGTGCCAGTAGTATTTTAACTGGGTCTCGCACAGATACGCAGTATTTT
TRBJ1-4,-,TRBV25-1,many,CASSLGSGEKLFF,TGTGCCAGCAGCCTAGGGAGCGGGGAAAAACTGTTTTTT